Each of the 15 T cell receptor beta chains below was sequenced from the same sample in a study of blood T cell repertoires in COVID-19. Produced via immunoSEQ multiplex PCR; TCRdb's table is partial and in-frame only. The sample includes about 210,000 clones, 70% to 90% of them seen just once. The sequenced material came from peripheral blood. The receptors were sampled from a woman in her forties or fifties with active or convalescent COVID-19.

V usage is TRBV5-1 and J usage is TRBJ1-3; TRBD1 might be the D (5 bases). V was trimmed by 3 bases and J by 0 bases, leaving 13 bases between them. The germline V gene has CDR1 SGHRS and CDR2 YFSETQ. The CDR3 extends over 16 amino acids. The CDR3 region has the DNA TGCGCCAGCAGCTACGAGGGACTGTCCTCTGGAAACACCATATATTTT. Its translation: CASSYEGLSSGNTIYF.

On this clone: The limits of the CDR3 on the DNA are not certain, so only TCRdb's listed CDR3 is given. The gene calls are TRBV21-1 and TRBJ2-7; the table's TRBD2 call for D was not verified on the DNA. TRBV21-1 is a pseudogene. The CDR3 extends over 16 residues, inclusive of both ends. CDR3 amino acids: CASSKRVAGGNYEQYV.

The rearrangement joins TRBV6-5 to TRBJ1-2; D is unclear. V dropped 5 bases and J dropped 10 bases, with 14 bases sitting between them. In germline, CDR1 is MNHEY, CDR2 SVGAGI. The CDR3 totals 12 residues. Here the CDR3 DNA reads TGTGCCAGCAGTACGACCGCGCGGGTCTACACCTTC. Translated, it gives CASSTTARVYTF.

CDR3 DNA: TGTGTCAGAAGCCTCCGGGACAGGGATAATCAGCCCCAGCATTTT. Translating gives CVRSLRDRDNQPQHF. This chain connects TRBV7-5 to TRBJ1-5; the table gives TRBD1 as D, unverified against the DNA. TRBV7-5 is classified as a pseudogene. This CDR3 comprises 15 residues.

This chain uses TRBV6-1 with TRBJ2-1; 9 bases are shared with TRBD2. Trimming took 2 bases from V and 7 from J; bases not matched to a gene: 0. Per the germline V gene, CDR1 is MNHNS and CDR2 is SASEGT. CDR3 length equals 13 residues. The CDR3 region has the DNA TGTGCCAGCAGTGAACTAGCGGGGAATGAGCAGTTCTTC. Its translation is CASSELAGNEQFF.

This clone was counted between two and nine times. The chain combines TRBV10-3 with TRBJ2-7; 13 nucleotides align to TRBD2. Per the germline V gene, CDR1 is ENHRY and CDR2 is SYGVKD. Trimming at V came to 11 bases and at J to 3 bases, leaving 10 bases not matched to a gene. This CDR3 has 15 residues. The DNA for the CDR3 is TGTGCCGCCGGCCGGACTAGCGGGAGTAGCTACGAGCAGTACTTC. Translation: CAAGRTSGSSYEQYF.

The chain joins TRBV6-1 to TRBJ2-7; TRBD1 aligns across 10 bases. The CDR3 totals 15 residues. V trimming: 3 bases; J trimming: 5 bases; junction bases outside the gene matches: 7. CDR1 and CDR2 from the germline V gene are MNHNS and SASEGT. The CDR3 nucleotides read TGTGCCAGCAGTGACGAAGGGACAGGGGCCCACGAGCAGTACTTC. This encodes CASSDEGTGAHEQYF.

The count of this clone is one. The chain recombines TRBV5-1 with TRBJ1-5; 10 nucleotides align to TRBD1. Germline assignment: CDR1 SGHRS and CDR2 YFSETQ. CDR3 length: 15 amino acids. The junction had 3 bases not matched to a gene; V was cut back by 4 bases and J by 2 bases. CDR3 protein: CASSIGTGGNQPQHF. CDR3 coding DNA: TGCGCCAGCAGCATCGGGACAGGGGGCAATCAGCCCCAGCATTTT.

V and J are TRBV29-1 and TRBJ2-1; D perhaps matches TRBD1 (5 bases). Germline values: CDR1 SQVTM, CDR2 ANQGSEA. CDR3 size: 11 residues. V was pared by 3 bases and J by 9 bases, with 9 bases between. CDR3 DNA sequence: TGCAGCGTTGACAGGGAAGGTGAGCAGTTCTTC. The encoded protein is CSVDREGEQFF.

V is TRBV7-6 and J is TRBJ1-4; unclear D gene. This CDR3 comprises 15 residues. Between the trimmed V and J ends, which lost 2 bases and 8 bases, there was a span of 15 bases. Germline V gene sequence: CDR1 SGHVS, CDR2 FNYEAQ. CDR3 in DNA: TGTGCCAGCAGCTTATTTCCGGGGAGGGAAGAAAAACTGTTTTTT. This sequence encodes CASSLFPGREEKLFF.

The V and J genes are TRBV10-2 and TRBJ2-7, with a weak D call TRBD2 (5 bases). The CDR3 spans 17 residues. Trimming shortened V by 1 base and J by 2 bases, and 18 bases separated the two germline ends. In germline, CDR1 is WSHSY, CDR2 SAAADI. CDR3 sequence reads: CASSEFATNRGTYEQYF. In DNA, the CDR3 is TGCGCCAGCAGTGAGTTCGCGACTAACCGAGGGACCTACGAGCAGTACTTC.

This chain links TRBV5-6 with TRBJ2-5, with 7 bases lining up with TRBD2. Trimming at V came to 4 bases and at J to 5 bases, leaving 11 bases not matched to a gene. Germline values: CDR1 SGHDT, CDR2 YYEEEE. This CDR3 is built from 15 residues. CDR3 amino acids: CASSPLGGTEETQYF. The CDR3 DNA follows: TGTGCCAGCAGCCCACTCGGGGGGACGGAGGAGACCCAGTACTTC.

The chain joins TRBV19 to TRBJ1-2, with D perhaps matching TRBD1 (5 bases). This CDR3 has 17 amino acids. In germline, CDR1 is LNHDA, CDR2 SQIVND (reference sequence). V was clipped by 4 bases and J by 2 bases, with 20 bases between them. CDR3 nucleotides: TGTGCCAGTAGTACAACCCATCGACAGACGACCAACTATGGCTACACCTTC. Translation: CASSTTHRQTTNYGYTF.

The J gene is TRBJ1-1, the V gene TRBV19; D unresolved. Trimming removed 10 bases from V and 5 bases from J, with 20 bases in between. Germline CDR1 is LNHDA and CDR2 is SQIVND (reference sequence). There are 14 residues in the CDR3. CDR3 coding DNA: TGTGCCACACGGACTTCACTCGGAGGGACTGAAGCTTTCTTT. Amino acid sequence: CATRTSLGGTEAFF.

The chain is built from TRBV5-1 and TRBJ1-1, with 7 bases aligning to TRBD1. Germline assignment: CDR1 SGHRS and CDR2 YFSETQ. V gave up 4 bases and J gave up 0 bases; unmatched junction bases: 6. The CDR3 contains 15 residues. This chain's CDR3 is CASSDTGQMNTEAFF. CDR3 nucleotide sequence: TGCGCCAGCAGCGATACGGGACAGATGAACACTGAAGCTTTCTTT.